This T cell receptor (beta chain) was sequenced in a study of shared clonotypes between healthy human individuals. Germline-derived CDR1 and CDR2 are LGHNA and YSLEER. CDR3 length: 13 amino acids. V lost 0 bases and J lost 6, with 8 bases in between. Deep-level assay runs were performed. Authors' methods: Filtering differed because ImmunoSEQ produced junction-only sequences that carried no quality scores. Some clones are missing from TCRdb's copy, which holds only in-frame ones; the method was immunoSEQ multiplex PCR. That table furnishes V, J and clone size, whereas the DNA furnished D and trimming. This repertoire shows hundreds of thousands of clones, roughly four fifths found once; its top ten account for around 12%.

The rearrangement links TRBV4-3 to TRBJ1-1; D is undetermined. The clonotype comes from a woman between 40 and 50 years old in good health. Some clones in this sample may be carry-over from other donors' samples. The specimen was PBMCs. DNA for the CDR3: TGCGCCAGCAGCCAAGATAAAACAGCTGAAGCTTTCTTT. Amino acids: CASSQDKTAEAFF.